A selection of T cell receptor beta chains follows, all from one sample in a study of glioma-infiltrating T cells. TCRdb re-called the multiplex PCR reads with MiXCR, one entry per CDR3 protein. The sample includes fewer than 200,000 distinct CDR3 sequences, 25% to 35% seen only once; the top ten take roughly 21%. Sequenced material: glioma tissue, nonneoplastic brain tissue, or PBMCs (not recorded which). These receptors all stem from a human donor with low-grade glioma or glioblastoma, undergoing nonglioma brain surgery, or in good health (not recorded which). The CDR3 runs from the conserved cysteine through the conserved F or W. A D gene is named only where the DNA matches it firmly. Size tells how often a clone was seen (once, few, many) or the class of an expanded clone, and some rows leave it out.

TRBD2,TRBV5-5,TRBJ2-7,few,TGTGCCAGCAGCCGCATGGGACTAGAAGATGAGCAGTACTTC,CASSRMGLEDEQYF
NA,TRBV30,TRBJ1-4,NA,TGTGCCTGGAGTGTACAGGGACGGGCTAATGAAAAACTGTGTTTT,CAWSVQGRANEKLCF
TRBD2,TRBV29-1,TRBJ2-3,many,TGCAGCGTTATGGGGGGAGGGCCAGATACGCAGTATTTT,CSVMGGGPDTQYF
TRBD1,TRBV7-2,TRBJ2-7,NA,TGTGCCAGCAGCACCCGACAGGGGCCCGAGCAGTACTTC,CASSTRQGPEQYF
TRBD2,TRBV19,TRBJ2-1,NA,TGTGCCAGTAGTACGGGACTAGCGGGACTTTACAATGAGCAGTTCTTC,CASSTGLAGLYNEQFF
TRBD2,TRBV7-2,TRBJ2-1,many,TGTGCCAGCAGCCCGCGGGAGGGCTACAATGAGCAGTTCTTC,CASSPREGYNEQFF
NA,TRBV19,TRBJ2-3,NA,TGTGCCAGTAGTCACACAGATACGAAGTATTTT,CASSHTDTKYF
TRBD1,TRBV7-2,TRBJ1-2,many,TGTGCCAGCAGTTGGGACAGGGAGAGGAAAAACTATGGCTACACCTTC,CASSWDRERKNYGYTF
NA,TRBV25-1,TRBJ2-6,many,TGTGCCAGCAGTGAATCGTCGGTCCGGCCTGGGGCCAACGTCCTGACTTTC,CASSESSVRPGANVLTF
NA,TRBV30,TRBJ1-2,NA,TGTGCCTGGAGTGTACTTAACAGCCCCTATGGCTACACCTTC,CAWSVLNSPYGYTF
NA,TRBV20-1,TRBJ2-1,many,TGCAGTGCTAGAGAGGATCGGAGCTCCTACAATGAGCAGTTCTTC,CSAREDRSSYNEQFF